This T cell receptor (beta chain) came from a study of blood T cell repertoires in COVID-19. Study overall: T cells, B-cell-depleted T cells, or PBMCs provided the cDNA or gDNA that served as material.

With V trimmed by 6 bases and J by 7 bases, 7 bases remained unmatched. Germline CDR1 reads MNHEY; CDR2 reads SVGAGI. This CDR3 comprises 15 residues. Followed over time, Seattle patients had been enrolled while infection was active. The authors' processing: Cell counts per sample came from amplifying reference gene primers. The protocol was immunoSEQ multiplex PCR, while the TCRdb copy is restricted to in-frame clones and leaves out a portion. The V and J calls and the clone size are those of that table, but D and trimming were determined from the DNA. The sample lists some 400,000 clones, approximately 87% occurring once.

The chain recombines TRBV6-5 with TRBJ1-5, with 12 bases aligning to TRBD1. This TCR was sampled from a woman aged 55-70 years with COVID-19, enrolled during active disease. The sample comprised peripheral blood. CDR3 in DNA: TGTGCCAGCAGCCGGGACAGGGGGCCAGGGCAGCCCCAGCATTTT. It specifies CASSRDRGPGQPQHF.